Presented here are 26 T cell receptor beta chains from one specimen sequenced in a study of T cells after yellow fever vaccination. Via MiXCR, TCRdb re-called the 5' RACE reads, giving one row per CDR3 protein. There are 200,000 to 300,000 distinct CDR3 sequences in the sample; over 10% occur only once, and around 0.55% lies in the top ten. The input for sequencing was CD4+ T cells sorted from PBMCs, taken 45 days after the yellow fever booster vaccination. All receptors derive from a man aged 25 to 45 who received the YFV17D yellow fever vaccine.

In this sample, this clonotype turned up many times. The CDR3 DNA reads TGCGCCAGCAGCCAAGAATATTCTACCTACAATGAGCAGTTCTTC. Protein: CASSQEYSTYNEQFF. This chain links TRBV4-3 with TRBJ2-1; D is ambiguous. The V end lost 0 bases, the J end lost 2 bases, and 8 bases lay between the germline ends. The CDR3 has 15 residues. The germline V gene encodes CDR1 LGHNA and CDR2 YSLEER.

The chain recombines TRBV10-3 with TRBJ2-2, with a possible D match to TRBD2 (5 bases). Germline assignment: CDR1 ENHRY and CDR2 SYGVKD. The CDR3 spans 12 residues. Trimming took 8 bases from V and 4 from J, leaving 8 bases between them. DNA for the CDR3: TGTGCCATCCACGGAGGCACCGGGGAGCTGTTTTTT. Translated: CAIHGGTGELFF.

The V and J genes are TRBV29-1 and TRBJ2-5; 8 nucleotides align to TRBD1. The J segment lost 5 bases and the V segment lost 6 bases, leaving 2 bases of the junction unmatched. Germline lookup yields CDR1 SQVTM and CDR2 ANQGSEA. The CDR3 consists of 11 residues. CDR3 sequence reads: CSVRTGETQYF. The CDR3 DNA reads TGCAGCGTACGGACAGGGGAGACCCAGTACTTC. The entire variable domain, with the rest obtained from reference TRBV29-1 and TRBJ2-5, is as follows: SAVISQKPSRDICQRGTSLTIQCQVDSQVTMMFWYRQQPGQSLTLIATANQGSEATYESGFVIDKFPISRPNLTFSTLTVSNMSPEDSSIYLCSVRTGETQYFGPGTRLLVL.

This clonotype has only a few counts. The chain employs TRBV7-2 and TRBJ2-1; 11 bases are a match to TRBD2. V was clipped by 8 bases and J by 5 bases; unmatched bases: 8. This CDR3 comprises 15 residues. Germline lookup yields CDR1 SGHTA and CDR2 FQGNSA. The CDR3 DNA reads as TGTGCCAGCGGTTTGACTAGCGGGACCCACAATGAGCAGTTCTTC. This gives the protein CASGLTSGTHNEQFF.

CDR3 coding DNA: TGTGCCAGCAGTTACGGTGGCAAATCCAGTTTCTCTGGAAACACCATATATTTT. This translates into CASSYGGKSSFSGNTIYF. This chain connects TRBV6-5 to TRBJ1-3; D call uncertain. The CDR3 spans 18 residues. V was clipped by 2 bases and J by 0 bases, with 17 bases between them. From germline, CDR1 is MNHEY and CDR2 SVGAGI.

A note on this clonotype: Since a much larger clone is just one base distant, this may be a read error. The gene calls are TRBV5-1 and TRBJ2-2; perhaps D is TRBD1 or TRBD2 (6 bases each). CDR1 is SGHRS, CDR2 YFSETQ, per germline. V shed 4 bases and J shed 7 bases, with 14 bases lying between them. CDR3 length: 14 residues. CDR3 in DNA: TGCGCCAGCAGCGCCATCGGGGGCGACGGGGAGCTGTTTTTT. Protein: CASSAIGGDGELFF.

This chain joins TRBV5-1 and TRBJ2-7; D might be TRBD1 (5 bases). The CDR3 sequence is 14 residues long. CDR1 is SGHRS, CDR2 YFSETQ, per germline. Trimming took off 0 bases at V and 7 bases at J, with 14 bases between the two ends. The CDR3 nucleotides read TGCGCCAGCAGCTTGGTCGCCAGGGTTGAGGAGCAGTACTTC. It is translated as CASSLVARVEEQYF.

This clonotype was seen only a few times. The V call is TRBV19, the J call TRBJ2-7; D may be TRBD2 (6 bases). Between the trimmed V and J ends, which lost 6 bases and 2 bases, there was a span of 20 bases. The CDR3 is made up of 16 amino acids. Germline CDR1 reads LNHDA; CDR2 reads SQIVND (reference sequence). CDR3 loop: CASSPPKTRGTYEQYF. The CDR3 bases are TGTGCCAGTAGCCCCCCGAAGACTAGAGGTACCTACGAGCAGTACTTC.

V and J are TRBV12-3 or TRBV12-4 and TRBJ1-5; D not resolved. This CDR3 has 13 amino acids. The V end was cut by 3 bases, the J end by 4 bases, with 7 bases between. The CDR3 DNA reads TGTGCCAGCAGTTTTGACGGGAATCAGCCCCAGCATTTT. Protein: CASSFDGNQPQHF.

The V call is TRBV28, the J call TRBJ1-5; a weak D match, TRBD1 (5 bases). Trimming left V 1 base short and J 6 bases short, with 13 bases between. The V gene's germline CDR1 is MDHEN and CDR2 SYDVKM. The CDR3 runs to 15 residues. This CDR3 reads CASSLLGQGGQPQHF. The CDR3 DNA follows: TGTGCCAGCAGTTTATTGGGGCAGGGAGGTCAGCCCCAGCATTTT.

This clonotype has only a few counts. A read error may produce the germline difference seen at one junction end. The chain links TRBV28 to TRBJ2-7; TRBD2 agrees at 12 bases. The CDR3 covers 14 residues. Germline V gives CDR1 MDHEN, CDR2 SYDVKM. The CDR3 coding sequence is TGTGCCAGCGAAGGACTAGCGGGACTCTACGGGCAGTACTTC. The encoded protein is CASEGLAGLYGQYF.

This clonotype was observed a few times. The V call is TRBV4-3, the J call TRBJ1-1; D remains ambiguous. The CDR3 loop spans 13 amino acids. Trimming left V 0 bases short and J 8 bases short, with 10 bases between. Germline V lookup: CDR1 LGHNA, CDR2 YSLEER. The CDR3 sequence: CASSQDRWREAFF. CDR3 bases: TGCGCCAGCAGCCAAGATCGGTGGAGGGAAGCTTTCTTT.

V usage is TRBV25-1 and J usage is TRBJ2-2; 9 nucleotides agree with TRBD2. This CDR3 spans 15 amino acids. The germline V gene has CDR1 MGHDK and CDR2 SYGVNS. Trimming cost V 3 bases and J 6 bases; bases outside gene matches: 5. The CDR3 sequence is CASSDSGRFSGELFF. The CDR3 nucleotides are TGTGCCAGCAGTGATAGCGGGAGATTCTCCGGGGAGCTGTTTTTT.

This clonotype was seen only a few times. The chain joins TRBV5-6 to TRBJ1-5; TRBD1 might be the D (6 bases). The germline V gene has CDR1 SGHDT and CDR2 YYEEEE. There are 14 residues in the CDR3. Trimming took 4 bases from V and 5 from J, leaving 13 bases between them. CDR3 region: CASSDSTGYQPQHF. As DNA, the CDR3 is TGTGCCAGCAGCGATTCCACAGGGTATCAGCCCCAGCATTTT.

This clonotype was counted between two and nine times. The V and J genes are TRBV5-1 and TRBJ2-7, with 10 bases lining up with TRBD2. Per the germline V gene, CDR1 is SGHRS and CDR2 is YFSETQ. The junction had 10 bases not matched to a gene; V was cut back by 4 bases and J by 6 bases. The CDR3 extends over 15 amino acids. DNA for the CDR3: TGCGCCAGCAGCAAGCGGACTAGCGGAGATGGCGAGCAGTACTTC. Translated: CASSKRTSGDGEQYF.

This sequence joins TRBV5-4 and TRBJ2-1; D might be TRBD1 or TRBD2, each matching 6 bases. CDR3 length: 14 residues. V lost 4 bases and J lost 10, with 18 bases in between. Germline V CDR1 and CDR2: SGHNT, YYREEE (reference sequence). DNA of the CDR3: TGTGCCAGCAGCCCCAGTACTTTGGGGGGCGAGCAGTTCTTC. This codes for CASSPSTLGGEQFF.

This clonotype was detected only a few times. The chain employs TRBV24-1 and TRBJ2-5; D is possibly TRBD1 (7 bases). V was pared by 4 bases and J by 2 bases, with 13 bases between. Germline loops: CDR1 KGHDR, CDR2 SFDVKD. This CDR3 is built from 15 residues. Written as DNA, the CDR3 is TGTGCCACCAGTGACCGTTCAGGGGGGCAAGAGACCCAGTACTTC. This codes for CATSDRSGGQETQYF.

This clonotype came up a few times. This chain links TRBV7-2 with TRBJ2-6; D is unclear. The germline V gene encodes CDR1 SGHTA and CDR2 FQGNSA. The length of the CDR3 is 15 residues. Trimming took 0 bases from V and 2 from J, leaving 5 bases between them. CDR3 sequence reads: CASSLAFPGANVLTF. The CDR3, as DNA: TGTGCCAGCAGCTTAGCTTTTCCTGGGGCCAACGTCCTGACTTTC.

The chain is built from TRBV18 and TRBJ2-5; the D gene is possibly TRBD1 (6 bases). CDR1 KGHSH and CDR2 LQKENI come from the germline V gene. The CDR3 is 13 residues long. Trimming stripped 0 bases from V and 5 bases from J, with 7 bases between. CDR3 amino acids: CASSPPQGETQYF. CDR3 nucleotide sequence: TGTGCCAGCTCACCACCGCAGGGGGAGACCCAGTACTTC.

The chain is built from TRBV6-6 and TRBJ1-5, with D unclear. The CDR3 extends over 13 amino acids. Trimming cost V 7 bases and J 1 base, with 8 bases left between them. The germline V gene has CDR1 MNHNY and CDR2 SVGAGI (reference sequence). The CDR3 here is CASTIGSNQPQHF. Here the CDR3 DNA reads TGTGCCAGCACAATAGGGAGCAATCAGCCCCAGCATTTT.

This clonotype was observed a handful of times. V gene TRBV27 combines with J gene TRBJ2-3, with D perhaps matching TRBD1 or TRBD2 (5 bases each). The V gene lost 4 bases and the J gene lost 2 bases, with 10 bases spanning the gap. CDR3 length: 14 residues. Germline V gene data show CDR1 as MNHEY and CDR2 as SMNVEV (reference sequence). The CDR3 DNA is TGTGCCAGCAGTTATAGGGACGCCACAGATACGCAGTATTTT. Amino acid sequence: CASSYRDATDTQYF.

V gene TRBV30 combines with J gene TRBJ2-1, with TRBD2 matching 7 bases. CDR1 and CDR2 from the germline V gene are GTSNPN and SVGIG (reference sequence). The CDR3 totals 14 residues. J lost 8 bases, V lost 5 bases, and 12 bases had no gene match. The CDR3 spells CAWASGGPRDEQFF. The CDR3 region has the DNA TGTGCCTGGGCCTCGGGAGGCCCAAGGGATGAGCAGTTCTTC.

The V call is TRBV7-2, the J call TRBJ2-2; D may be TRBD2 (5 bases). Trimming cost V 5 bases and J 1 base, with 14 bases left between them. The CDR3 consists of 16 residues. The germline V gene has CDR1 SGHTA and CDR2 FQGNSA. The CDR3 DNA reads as TGTGCCAGCAGCGAAAGGAGCGGTTGGAACACCGGGGAGCTGTTTTTT. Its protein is CASSERSGWNTGELFF.

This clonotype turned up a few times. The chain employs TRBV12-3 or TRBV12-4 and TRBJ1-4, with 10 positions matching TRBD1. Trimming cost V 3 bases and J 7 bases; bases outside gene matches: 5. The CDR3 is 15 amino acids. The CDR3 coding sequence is TGTGCCAGCAGTTTGAGACAGGGGGCCGGTGAAAAACTGTTTTTT. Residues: CASSLRQGAGEKLFF.

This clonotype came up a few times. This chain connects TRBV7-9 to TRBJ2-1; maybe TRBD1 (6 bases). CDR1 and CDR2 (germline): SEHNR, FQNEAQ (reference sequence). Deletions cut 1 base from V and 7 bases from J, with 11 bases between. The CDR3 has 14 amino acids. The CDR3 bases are TGTGCCAGCAGCTTAGAGACCCAGGGGAATGAGCAGTTCTTC. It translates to CASSLETQGNEQFF. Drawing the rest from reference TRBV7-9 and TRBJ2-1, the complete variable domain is DTGVSQNPRHKITKRGQNVTFRCDPISEHNRLYWYRQTLGQGPEFLTYFQNEAQLEKSRLLSDRFSAERPKGSFSTLEIQRTEQGDSAMYLCASSLETQGNEQFFGPGTRLTVL.

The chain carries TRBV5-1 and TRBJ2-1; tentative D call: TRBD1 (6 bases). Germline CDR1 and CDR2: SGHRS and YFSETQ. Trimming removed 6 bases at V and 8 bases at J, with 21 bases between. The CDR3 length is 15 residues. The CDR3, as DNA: TGCGCCAGCATACCCAGGGAAGGGGGTTTCTATGAGCAGTTCTTC. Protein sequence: CASIPREGGFYEQFF.